This record looks at one T cell receptor beta chain sequence and its context. The sample comes from a study of blood T cell repertoires in COVID-19. Study information: From T cells, B-cell-depleted T cells, or PBMCs came the material, which was cDNA or gDNA.

Data came from immunoSEQ multiplex PCR; TCRdb stores just in-frame clones and leaves some out. The sample yields some 300,000 clones, roughly 90% seen once. Seattle patients were enrolled while actively infected and followed longitudinally. V lost 0 bases to trimming and J lost 7 bases; unmatched junction nucleotides: 2. The germline gives CDR1 GTSNPN, CDR2 SVGIG (reference sequence). This CDR3 is built from 13 residues. V usage is TRBV30 and J usage is TRBJ1-4; TRBD1 matches at 7 bases. Sequencing was done on a sample of peripheral blood. This TCR was recovered from a young woman with COVID-19, enrolled during active disease. CDR3 DNA sequence: TGTGCCTGGAGTGTGACAGGGAGTGAAAAACTGTTTTTT. It is translated as CAWSVTGSEKLFF.